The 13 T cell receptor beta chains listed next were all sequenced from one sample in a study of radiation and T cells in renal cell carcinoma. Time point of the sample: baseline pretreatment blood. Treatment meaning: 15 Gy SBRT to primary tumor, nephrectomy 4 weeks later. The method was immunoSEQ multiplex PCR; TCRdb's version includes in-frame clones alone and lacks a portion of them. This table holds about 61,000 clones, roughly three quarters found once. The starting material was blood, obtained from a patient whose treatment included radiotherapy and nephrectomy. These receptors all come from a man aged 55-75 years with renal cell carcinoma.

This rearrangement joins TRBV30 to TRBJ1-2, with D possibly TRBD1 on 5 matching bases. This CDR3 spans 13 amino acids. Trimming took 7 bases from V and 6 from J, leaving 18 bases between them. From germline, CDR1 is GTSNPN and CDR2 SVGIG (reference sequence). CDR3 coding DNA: TGTGCCTACGGACAACAGATGGTCCATGGCTACACCTTC. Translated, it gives CAYGQQMVHGYTF.

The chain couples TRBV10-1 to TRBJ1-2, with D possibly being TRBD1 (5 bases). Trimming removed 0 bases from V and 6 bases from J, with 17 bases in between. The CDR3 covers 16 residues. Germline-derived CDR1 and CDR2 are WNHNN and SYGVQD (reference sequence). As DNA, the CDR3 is TGCGCCAGCAGTGAGTCGGGGGTCCCGAACGAAGATGGCTACACCTTC. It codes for CASSESGVPNEDGYTF.

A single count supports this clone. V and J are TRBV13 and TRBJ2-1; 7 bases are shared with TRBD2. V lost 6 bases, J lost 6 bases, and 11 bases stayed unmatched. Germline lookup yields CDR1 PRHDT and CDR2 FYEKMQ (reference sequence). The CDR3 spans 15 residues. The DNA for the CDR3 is TGTGCCAGCAGTACCTGGCGGGAGAGCGGCAATGAGCAGTTCTTC. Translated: CASSTWRESGNEQFF.

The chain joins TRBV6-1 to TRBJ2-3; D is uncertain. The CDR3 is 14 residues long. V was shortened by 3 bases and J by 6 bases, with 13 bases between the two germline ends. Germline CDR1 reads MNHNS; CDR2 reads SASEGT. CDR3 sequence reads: CASSEDLLRDTQYF. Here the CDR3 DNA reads TGTGCCAGCAGTGAGGACCTCTTACGGGATACGCAGTATTTT.

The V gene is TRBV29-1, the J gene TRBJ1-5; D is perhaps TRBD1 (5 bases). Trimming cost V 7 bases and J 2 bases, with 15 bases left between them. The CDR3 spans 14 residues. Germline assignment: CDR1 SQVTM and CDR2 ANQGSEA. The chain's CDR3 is CSAQQAGGNQPQHF. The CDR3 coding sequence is TGCAGCGCTCAACAGGCCGGTGGCAATCAGCCCCAGCATTTT.

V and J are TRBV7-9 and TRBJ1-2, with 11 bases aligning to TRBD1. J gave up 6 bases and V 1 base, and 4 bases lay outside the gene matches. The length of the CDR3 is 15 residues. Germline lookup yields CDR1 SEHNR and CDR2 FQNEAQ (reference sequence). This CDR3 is CASSLGGTGGNGYTF. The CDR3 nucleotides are TGTGCCAGCAGCTTAGGCGGGACAGGGGGAAATGGCTACACCTTC.

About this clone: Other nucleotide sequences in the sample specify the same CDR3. As DNA, the CDR3 is TGTGCCAGTAGTATTGGGACAGCTAACTATGGCTACACCTTC. Translated: CASSIGTANYGYTF. V is TRBV19 and J is TRBJ1-2; 7 positions agree with TRBD1. The CDR3 is 14 residues long. The germline CDR1 and CDR2 sequences are LNHDA and SQIVND (reference sequence). Germline trimming cut 3 bases from V and 0 bases from J; bases unmatched to any gene: 1.

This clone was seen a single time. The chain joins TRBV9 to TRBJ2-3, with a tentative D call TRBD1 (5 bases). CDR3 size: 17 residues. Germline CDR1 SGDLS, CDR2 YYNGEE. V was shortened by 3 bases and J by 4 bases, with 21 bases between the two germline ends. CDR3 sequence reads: CASSEAFQGRGPDTQYF. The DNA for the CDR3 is TGTGCCAGCAGCGAGGCATTCCAGGGAAGGGGCCCAGATACGCAGTATTTT.

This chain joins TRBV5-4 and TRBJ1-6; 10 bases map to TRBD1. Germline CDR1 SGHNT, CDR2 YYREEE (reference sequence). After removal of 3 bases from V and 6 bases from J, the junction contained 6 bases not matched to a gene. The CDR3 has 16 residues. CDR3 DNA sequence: TGTGCCAGCAGCTGGACAGGGGGTGTCTTTAATTCACCCCTCCACTTT. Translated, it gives CASSWTGGVFNSPLHF.

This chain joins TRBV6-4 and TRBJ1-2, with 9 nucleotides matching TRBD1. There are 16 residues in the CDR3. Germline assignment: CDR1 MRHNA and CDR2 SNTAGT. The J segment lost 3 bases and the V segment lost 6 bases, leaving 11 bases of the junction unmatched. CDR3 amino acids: CASRASPGQGDYGYTF. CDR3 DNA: TGTGCCAGCAGGGCATCACCGGGACAGGGCGACTATGGCTACACCTTC.

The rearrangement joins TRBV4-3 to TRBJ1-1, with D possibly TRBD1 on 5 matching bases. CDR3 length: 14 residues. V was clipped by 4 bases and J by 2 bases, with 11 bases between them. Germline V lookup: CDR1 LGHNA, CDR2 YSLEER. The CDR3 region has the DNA TGCGCCAGCAGCCCTTGGGGGGTTAACACTGAAGCTTTCTTT. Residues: CASSPWGVNTEAFF.

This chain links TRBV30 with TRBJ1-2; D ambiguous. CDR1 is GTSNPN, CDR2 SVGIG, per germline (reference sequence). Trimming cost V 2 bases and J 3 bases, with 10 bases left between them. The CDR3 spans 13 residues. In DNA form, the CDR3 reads TGTGCCTGGAGTCCTAGAGGTGACTATGGCTACACCTTC. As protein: CAWSPRGDYGYTF.

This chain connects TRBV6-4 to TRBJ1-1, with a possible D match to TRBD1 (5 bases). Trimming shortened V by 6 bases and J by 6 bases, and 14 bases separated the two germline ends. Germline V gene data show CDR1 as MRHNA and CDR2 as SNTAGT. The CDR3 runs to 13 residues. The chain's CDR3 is CASSELRGSEAFF. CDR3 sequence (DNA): TGTGCCAGCAGCGAGCTAAGGGGTTCTGAAGCTTTCTTT.